The sequence of this TCR beta chain was determined in a study of cytomegalovirus exposure and HLA in healthy donors. Regarding the study as a whole: The investigators catalogued some 160 TCR beta chains as cytomegalovirus-associated. Researchers reportedly found TCR beta sequences accurately predicted most subjects' HLA-A and HLA-B alleles.

A note on this clone: Its antigen is unknown.

Donors in the study were healthy people who gave bone marrow. Although they were nominally healthy when sampled, donors likely had unrecorded immune exposures. The CDR3 is 14 amino acids. V trimming: 6 bases; J trimming: 5 bases; junction bases outside the gene matches: 7. In germline, CDR1 is SNHLY, CDR2 FYNNEI. PCR primers comprised 60 Vbeta and 13 Jbeta primers. Generated by immunoSEQ multiplex PCR, the TCRdb table keeps only in-frame clones and is missing some. The data show approximately 160,000 clones, roughly 82% seen once. This sequence originates from a girl aged 10 to 17 in good health and CMV-seropositive. J is TRBJ2-1 and V is TRBV2; 7 bases line up with TRBD2. Sequencing was carried out using PBMCs. As DNA, the CDR3 is TGTGCCAGCAGAGGAGGACTAGGTGACAATGAGCAGTTCTTC. This codes for CASRGGLGDNEQFF.